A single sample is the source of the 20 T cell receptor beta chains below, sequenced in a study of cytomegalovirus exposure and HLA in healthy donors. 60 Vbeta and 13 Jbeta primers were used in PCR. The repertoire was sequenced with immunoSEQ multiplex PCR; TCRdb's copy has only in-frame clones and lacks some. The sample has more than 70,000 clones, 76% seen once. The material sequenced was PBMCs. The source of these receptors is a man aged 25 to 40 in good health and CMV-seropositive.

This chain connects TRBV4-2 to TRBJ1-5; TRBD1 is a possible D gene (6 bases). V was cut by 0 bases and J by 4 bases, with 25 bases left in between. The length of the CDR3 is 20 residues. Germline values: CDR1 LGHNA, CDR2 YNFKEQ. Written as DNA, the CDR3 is TGTGCCAGCAGCCAAGACCCCCCCAGCGGGGGGCAGGGGATAAATCAGCCCCAGCATTTT. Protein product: CASSQDPPSGGQGINQPQHF.

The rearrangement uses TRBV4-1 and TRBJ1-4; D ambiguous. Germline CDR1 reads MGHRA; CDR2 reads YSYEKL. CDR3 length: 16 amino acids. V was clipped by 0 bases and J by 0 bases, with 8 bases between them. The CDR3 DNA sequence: TGCGCCAGCAGCCAAGATTATGTAGCAACTAATGAAAAACTGTTTTTT. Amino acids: CASSQDYVATNEKLFF.

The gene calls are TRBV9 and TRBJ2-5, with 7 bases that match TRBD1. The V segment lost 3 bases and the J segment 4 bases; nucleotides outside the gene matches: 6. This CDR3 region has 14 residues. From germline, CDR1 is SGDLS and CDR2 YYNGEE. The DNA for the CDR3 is TGTGCCAGCAGCGCCCTACAGGGGCGAGAGACCCAGTACTTC. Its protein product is CASSALQGRETQYF.

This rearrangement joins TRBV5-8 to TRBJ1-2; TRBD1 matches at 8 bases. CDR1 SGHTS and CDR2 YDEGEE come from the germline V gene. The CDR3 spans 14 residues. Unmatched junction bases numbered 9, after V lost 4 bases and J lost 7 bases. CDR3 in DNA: TGTGCCAGCAGCCCAGCCCTAACAGGGGGTGGCTACACCTTC. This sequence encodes CASSPALTGGGYTF.

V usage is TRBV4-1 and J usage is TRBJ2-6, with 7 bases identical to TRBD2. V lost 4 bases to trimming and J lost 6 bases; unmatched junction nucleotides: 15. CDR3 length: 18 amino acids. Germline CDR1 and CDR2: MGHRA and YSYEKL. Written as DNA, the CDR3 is TGCGCCAGCAGCCCCCGGGGAGGGCCGGGGCGCGCGGCCAACGTCCTGACTTTC. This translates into CASSPRGGPGRAANVLTF.

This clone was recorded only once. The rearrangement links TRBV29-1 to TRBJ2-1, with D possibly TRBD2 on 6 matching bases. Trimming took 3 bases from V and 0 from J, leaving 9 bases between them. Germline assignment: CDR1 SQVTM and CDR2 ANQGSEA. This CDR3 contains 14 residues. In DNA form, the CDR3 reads TGCAGCGTTGATGGGGGGAACTCCTACAATGAGCAGTTCTTC. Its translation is CSVDGGNSYNEQFF.

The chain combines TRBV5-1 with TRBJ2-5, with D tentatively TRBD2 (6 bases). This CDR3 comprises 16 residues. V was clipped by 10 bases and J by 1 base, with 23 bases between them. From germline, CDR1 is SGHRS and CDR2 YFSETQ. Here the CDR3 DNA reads TGCGCCTGTGAGACGGGAGCCCTATCACGCCAAGAGACCCAGTACTTC. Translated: CACETGALSRQETQYF.

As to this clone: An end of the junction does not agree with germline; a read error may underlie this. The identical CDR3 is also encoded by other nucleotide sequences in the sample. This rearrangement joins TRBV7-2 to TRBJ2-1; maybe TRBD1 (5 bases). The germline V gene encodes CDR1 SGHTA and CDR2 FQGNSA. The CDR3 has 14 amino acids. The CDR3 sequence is CASSLGALYNEQFF. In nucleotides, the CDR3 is TGTGCCAGTAGCTTAGGGGCCCTATACAATGAGCAGTTCTTC.

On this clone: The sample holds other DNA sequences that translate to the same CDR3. The chain's CDR3 is CASSPRQGAGTEAFF. DNA of the CDR3: TGTGCCAGCAGCCCGCGACAGGGGGCGGGCACTGAAGCTTTCTTT. The gene calls are TRBV7-9 and TRBJ1-1; 10 nucleotides agree with TRBD1. The CDR3 consists of 15 residues. The V and J ends lost 5 bases and 4 bases, in that order; junction bases with no gene match: 7. The germline V gene has CDR1 SEHNR and CDR2 FQNEAQ (reference sequence).

CDR3 residues: CAISDGQGAISSYNEQFF. For the CDR3, the DNA is TGTGCCATCAGTGACGGACAGGGGGCGATTAGCTCCTACAATGAGCAGTTCTTC. The genes are TRBV10-3 and TRBJ2-1, with 11 bases fitting TRBD1. Germline V gives CDR1 ENHRY, CDR2 SYGVKD. The V segment lost 3 bases and the J segment 0 bases; nucleotides outside the gene matches: 7. This CDR3 region has 18 residues.

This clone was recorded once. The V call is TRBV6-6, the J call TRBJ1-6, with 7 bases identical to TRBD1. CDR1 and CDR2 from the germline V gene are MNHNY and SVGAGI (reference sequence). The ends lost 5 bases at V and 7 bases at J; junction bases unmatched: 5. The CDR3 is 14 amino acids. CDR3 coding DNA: TGTGCCAGCAGTCCATTGGGACAGAATTCACCCCTCCACTTT. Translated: CASSPLGQNSPLHF.

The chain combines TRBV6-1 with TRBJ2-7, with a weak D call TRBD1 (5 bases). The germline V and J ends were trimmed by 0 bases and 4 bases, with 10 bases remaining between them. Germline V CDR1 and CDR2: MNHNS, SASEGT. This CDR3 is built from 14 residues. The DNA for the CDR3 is TGTGCCAGCAGTGAAGCAGTAAAGGGGTACGAGCAGTACTTC. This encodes CASSEAVKGYEQYF.

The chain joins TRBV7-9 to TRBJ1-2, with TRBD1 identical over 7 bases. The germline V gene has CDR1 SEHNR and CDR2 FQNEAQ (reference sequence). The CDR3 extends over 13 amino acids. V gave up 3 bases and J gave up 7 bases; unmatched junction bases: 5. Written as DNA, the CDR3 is TGTGCCAGCAGCTTGGAGGGGGCACCTGGCTACACCTTC. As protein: CASSLEGAPGYTF.

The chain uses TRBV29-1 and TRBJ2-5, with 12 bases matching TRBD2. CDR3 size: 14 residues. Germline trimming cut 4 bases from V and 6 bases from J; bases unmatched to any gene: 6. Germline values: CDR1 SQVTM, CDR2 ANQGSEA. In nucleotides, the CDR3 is TGCAGCGTTGCGACTAGCGGGAGTATGAAGACCCAGTACTTC. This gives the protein CSVATSGSMKTQYF.

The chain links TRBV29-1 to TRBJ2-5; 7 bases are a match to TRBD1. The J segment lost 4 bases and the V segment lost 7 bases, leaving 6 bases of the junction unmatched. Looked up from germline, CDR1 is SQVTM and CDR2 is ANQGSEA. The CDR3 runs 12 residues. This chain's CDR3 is CSATNRGETQYF. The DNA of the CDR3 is TGCAGCGCCACTAACAGGGGAGAGACCCAGTACTTC.

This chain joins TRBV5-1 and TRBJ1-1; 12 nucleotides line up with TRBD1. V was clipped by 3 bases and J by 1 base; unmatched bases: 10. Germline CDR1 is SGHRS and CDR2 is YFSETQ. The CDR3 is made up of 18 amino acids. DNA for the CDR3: TGCGCCAGCAGCTCCCGAGGGACAGGGGGCAGACAGAACACTGAAGCTTTCTTT. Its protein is CASSSRGTGGRQNTEAFF.

CDR3 amino acids: CASSVESRTTHEQYF. CDR3 DNA sequence: TGTGCCAGCAGCGTAGAATCCAGGACAACCCACGAGCAGTACTTC. The J gene is TRBJ2-7, the V gene TRBV9, with TRBD1 as a possible D gene (5 bases). Trimming pared 0 bases from V and 5 bases from J, leaving 15 bases between. This CDR3 is 15 amino acids long. Germline V gene lookup returns CDR1 SGDLS and CDR2 YYNGEE.

CDR3 amino acids: CASSQWPRGGPSTDSPLHF. The DNA of the CDR3 is TGCGCCAGCAGCCAGTGGCCGCGCGGGGGGCCCTCAACGGATTCACCCCTCCACTTT. This chain uses TRBV4-1 with TRBJ1-6, with a weak D call TRBD1 (6 bases). The CDR3 contains 19 residues. V was clipped by 3 bases and J by 8 bases, with 26 bases between them. Germline V lookup: CDR1 MGHRA, CDR2 YSYEKL.

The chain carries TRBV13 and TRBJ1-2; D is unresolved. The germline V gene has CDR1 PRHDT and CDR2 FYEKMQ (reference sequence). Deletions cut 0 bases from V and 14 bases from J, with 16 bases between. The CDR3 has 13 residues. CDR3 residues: CASSLGTWSLRTF. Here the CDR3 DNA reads TGTGCCAGCAGCTTAGGAACGTGGAGTCTGAGGACCTTC.

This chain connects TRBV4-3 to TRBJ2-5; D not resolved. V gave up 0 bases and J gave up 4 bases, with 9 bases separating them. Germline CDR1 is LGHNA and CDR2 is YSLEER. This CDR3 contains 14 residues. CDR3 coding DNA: TGCGCCAGCAGCCAAGAAAGAGACTTAGAGACCCAGTACTTC. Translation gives CASSQERDLETQYF.